This T cell receptor beta chain was sequenced during a study of early T cells in non-severe SARS-CoV-2 infection. As for the study in general: Sequencing input comprised bulk RNA from unsorted whole blood; chain pairing was not available.

Individual cDNA molecules were tagged with unique molecular identifiers. TCRdb called the 5' RACE reads again in MiXCR, with one record for every CDR3 protein. The table shows around 30,000 distinct CDR3 sequences, with around 4% occurring only once. Trimming cost V 0 bases and J 5 bases; bases outside gene matches: 5. The CDR3 contains 15 residues. Germline V gene data show CDR1 as SEHNR and CDR2 as FQNEAQ (reference sequence). The rearrangement joins TRBV7-9 to TRBJ2-3, with TRBD1 matching 7 bases. The specimen was whole blood. This receptor was identified in an adult who was a healthcare worker with PCR-confirmed SARS-CoV-2 infection or an uninfected control (not recorded which). For the CDR3, the DNA is TGTGCCAGCAGCTTAGCGGGGGACAGAAAAGATACGCAGTATTTT. It codes for CASSLAGDRKDTQYF.